The rows below give T cell receptor beta chains drawn from one sample of a study of glioma-infiltrating T cells after dendritic cell vaccination. Some clones are missing from TCRdb's copy, which holds only in-frame ones; the method was immunoSEQ multiplex PCR. The sample shows tens of thousands of clones, over 90% of them seen only once. This specimen consisted of blood, obtained before dendritic cell vaccination. All receptors derive from a human donor with glioblastoma. The CDR3 runs from the conserved cysteine through the conserved F or W. The D gene is left open where the match is weak. A clone size is listed for some rows: how often the clone was seen (once, few, many), or a class if it is expanded.

v_gene,j_gene,d_gene,len,abundance,CDR3nt,CDR3aa
TRBV6-1,TRBJ1-1,-,12,-,TGTGCCACCACCCCCTCGGTCACTGAAGCTTTCTTT,CATTPSVTEAFF
TRBV7-8,TRBJ1-2,-,13,few,TGTGCCAGCAGCTTAGGAGGCGCTGATGGCTACACCTTC,CASSLGGADGYTF
TRBV7-8,TRBJ2-7,TRBD2,16,few,TGTGCCAGCAGCTTAGTCGGGACTAGCGGATCCTACGAGCAGTACTTC,CASSLVGTSGSYEQYF
TRBV27,TRBJ2-7,TRBD2,15,-,TGTGCCAGCAGTCTCGGTAGCGGGGGGTCCTACGAGCAGTACTTC,CASSLGSGGSYEQYF
TRBV11-2,TRBJ1-5,-,15,-,TGTGCCAGCAGCTTAGTTTCGGGTGGCAATCAGCCCCAGCATTTT,CASSLVSGGNQPQHF
TRBV6-5,TRBJ2-5,TRBD2,15,-,TGTGCCAGCAGTTACCCGCGGGGGGGAAAAGAGACCCAGTACTTC,CASSYPRGGKETQYF
TRBV19,TRBJ2-7,TRBD2,16,-,TGTGCCAGTACCCGTGGGGCGGGGGGGCATGGCTACGAGCAGTACTTC,CASTRGAGGHGYEQYF
TRBV5-1,TRBJ2-5,TRBD1,17,-,TGCGCCAGCAGCTTGACTGGGGGAAACAGGGGAAGGGAGACCCAGTACTTC,CASSLTGGNRGRETQYF
TRBV18,TRBJ1-1,-,18,-,TGTGCCAGCTCACCGAACGGGCCAGGGATTACCCTGAACACTGAAGCTTTCTTT,CASSPNGPGITLNTEAFF
TRBV6-6,TRBJ2-7,-,12,-,TGTGCCAGCAGTCCCGAGTACTACGAGCAGTACTTC,CASSPEYYEQYF
TRBV5-1,TRBJ2-6,TRBD1,15,once,TGCGCCAGCAGACAGGGGAACAGTGGGGCCAACGTCCTGACTTTC,CASRQGNSGANVLTF
TRBV5-1,TRBJ1-1,-,13,once,TGCGCCAGCAGCTTGGTGGGCGGGGCCGAAGCTTTCTTT,CASSLVGGAEAFF
TRBV6-6,TRBJ2-1,TRBD2,15,-,TGTGCCAGCAGTATTCTAGCGGGGGGGCCCAATGAGCAGTTCTTC,CASSILAGGPNEQFF
TRBV6-1,TRBJ1-6,-,17,-,TGTGCCAGCAGTGAAGGGGGAGCCGGGTATGCTCGGACACCCCTCCACTTT,CASSEGGAGYARTPLHF
TRBV5-8,TRBJ1-1,TRBD1,17,-,TGTGCCAGCAGCCTGGGACAGGGGGGGCGGTTTAGAGCTGAAGCTTTCTTT,CASSLGQGGRFRAEAFF
TRBV7-8,TRBJ2-5,TRBD2,15,-,TGTGCCAGCAGCTTAGGACTAGCGGGGGTAGAGACCCAGTACTTC,CASSLGLAGVETQYF
TRBV6-5,TRBJ2-1,-,11,-,TGTGCCAGCTCCCCCGCGAATGAGCAGTTCTTC,CASSPANEQFF
TRBV19,TRBJ1-5,TRBD1,16,-,TGTGCCAGTAGCACCCTGAGGGGACAGGGTGATCAGCCCCAGCATTTT,CASSTLRGQGDQPQHF
TRBV11-3,TRBJ2-5,TRBD2,16,-,TGTGCCAGCAGCATTTCGACTAGCGGGGAGGAAGAGACCCAGTACTTC,CASSISTSGEEETQYF
TRBV2,TRBJ2-3,-,11,-,TGTGCCAGCAGTAGGGGAGATACGCAGTATTTT,CASSRGDTQYF
TRBV5-5,TRBJ2-2,TRBD1,16,few,TGTGCCAGCAGCTCCCGGGACAGGGTTAAGTCCGGGGAGCTGTTTTTT,CASSSRDRVKSGELFF
TRBV25-1,TRBJ2-3,-,15,-,TGTGCCAGCAGTGAATTCGGGGGAAGCACAGATACGCAGTATTTT,CASSEFGGSTDTQYF
TRBV18,TRBJ1-1,TRBD1,16,-,TGTGCCAGCTCACTCGGGACAGGGGGAAGGCACACTGAAGCTTTCTTT,CASSLGTGGRHTEAFF
TRBV4-1,TRBJ2-1,-,17,once,TGCGCCAGCAGCCAAAGGTCCAGCGGGTCATCCTACAATGAGCAGTTCTTC,CASSQRSSGSSYNEQFF
TRBV2,TRBJ1-6,-,13,-,TGTGCCAGCAGTGTTCAGAATAATTCACCCCTCCACTTT,CASSVQNNSPLHF
TRBV7-2,TRBJ2-7,-,13,once,TGTGCCAGCGTCCTCGGGACTGGCTACGAGCAGTACTTC,CASVLGTGYEQYF
TRBV29-1,TRBJ2-3,-,15,-,TGCAGCGTTGGCCTGGTGGGGGGTGGCACAGATACGCAGTATTTT,CSVGLVGGGTDTQYF
TRBV15,TRBJ1-2,-,14,-,TGTGCCACCAGCAGAGATATGTCCTCGTATGGCTACACCTTC,CATSRDMSSYGYTF
TRBV6-1,TRBJ1-5,TRBD1,15,-,TGTGCCAGCAGTCGGCGCGGACAGGGGTCTCAGCCCCAGCATTTT,CASSRRGQGSQPQHF
TRBV5-1,TRBJ2-7,TRBD2,15,-,TGCGCCAGCGGCCCCGGGGGAGGGACGGGCTACGAGCAGTACTTC,CASGPGGGTGYEQYF
TRBV6-6,TRBJ2-7,TRBD1,13,-,TGTGCCAGCGAGAGGACAGGGGTCGAAGAGCAGTACTTC,CASERTGVEEQYF
TRBV27,TRBJ1-2,-,14,-,TGTGCCAGCAGTTTACAGGGGACCCACTATGGCTACACCTTC,CASSLQGTHYGYTF
TRBV5-4,TRBJ2-3,TRBD1,13,-,TGTGCCAGCAGCTTGAACAGGGGGGATACGCAGTATTTT,CASSLNRGDTQYF
TRBV6-1,TRBJ2-7,TRBD2,16,-,TGTGCCAGCAGTGCTAGCGGGACTCCTGTTTCCTACGAGCAGCACTTC,CASSASGTPVSYEQHF
TRBV5-4,TRBJ1-6,-,14,-,TGTGCCAGCAGCTTGTTTACGGTTAATTCACCCCTCCACTTT,CASSLFTVNSPLHF
TRBV28,TRBJ2-6,TRBD1,18,-,TGTGCCAGCAGTGCCCCGACAGGGGCGAAGACTGGGGCCAACGTCCTGACTTTC,CASSAPTGAKTGANVLTF
TRBV19,TRBJ2-3,TRBD2,15,-,TGTGCCAGTAGCCGGGGGACTAGCGTAACAGATACGCAGTATTTT,CASSRGTSVTDTQYF
TRBV2,TRBJ1-2,TRBD1,15,-,TGTGCCAGCAGTGCCGGGACAGAGGGTATCGGTGGCTACACCTTC,CASSAGTEGIGGYTF
TRBV7-9,TRBJ2-5,TRBD2,16,-,TGTGCCAGCACCGAAGGAGGAGCGGGGGGGCGCGAGACCCAGTACTTC,CASTEGGAGGRETQYF
TRBV5-1,TRBJ1-1,-,15,-,TGCGCCAGCAGGGTCCAGCTCGAGAAAGGGGCTGAAGCTTTCTTT,CASRVQLEKGAEAFF